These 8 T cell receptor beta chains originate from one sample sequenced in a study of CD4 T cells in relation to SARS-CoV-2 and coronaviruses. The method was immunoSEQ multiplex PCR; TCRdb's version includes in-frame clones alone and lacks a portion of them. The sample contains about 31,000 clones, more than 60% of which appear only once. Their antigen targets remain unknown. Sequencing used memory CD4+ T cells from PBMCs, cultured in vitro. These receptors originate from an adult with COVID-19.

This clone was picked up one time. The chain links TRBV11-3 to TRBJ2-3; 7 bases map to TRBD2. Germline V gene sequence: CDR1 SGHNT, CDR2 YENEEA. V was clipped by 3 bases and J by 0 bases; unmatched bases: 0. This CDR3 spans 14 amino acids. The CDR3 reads CASSFSGSTDTQYF. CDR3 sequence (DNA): TGTGCCAGCAGCTTTAGCGGGAGCACAGATACGCAGTATTTT.

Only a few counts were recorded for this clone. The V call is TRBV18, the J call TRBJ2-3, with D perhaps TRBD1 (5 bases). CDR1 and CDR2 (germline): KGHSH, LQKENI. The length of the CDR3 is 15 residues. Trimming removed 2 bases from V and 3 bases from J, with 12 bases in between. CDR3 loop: CASSPFVGVTDTQYF. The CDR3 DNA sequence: TGTGCCAGCTCACCATTCGTAGGGGTTACAGATACGCAGTATTTT. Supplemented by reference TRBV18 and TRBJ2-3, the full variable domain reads NAGVMQNPRHLVRRRGQEARLRCSPMKGHSHVYWYRQLPEEGLKFMVYLQKENIIDESGMPKERFSAEFPKEGPSILRIQQVVRGDSAAYFCASSPFVGVTDTQYFGPGTRLTVL.

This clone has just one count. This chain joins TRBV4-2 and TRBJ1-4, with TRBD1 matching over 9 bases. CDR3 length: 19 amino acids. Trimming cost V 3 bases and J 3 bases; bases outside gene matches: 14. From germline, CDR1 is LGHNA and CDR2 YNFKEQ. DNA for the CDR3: TGTGCCAGCAGCCAGCAGGTCGGGACAGGGACGGCATCTAATGAAAAACTGTTTTTT. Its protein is CASSQQVGTGTASNEKLFF.

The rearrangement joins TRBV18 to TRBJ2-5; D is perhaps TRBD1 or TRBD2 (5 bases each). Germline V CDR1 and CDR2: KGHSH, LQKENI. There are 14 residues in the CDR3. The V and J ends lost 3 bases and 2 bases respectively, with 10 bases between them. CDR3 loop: CASSPGRTQETQYF. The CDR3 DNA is TGTGCCAGCTCACCGGGACGGACACAAGAGACCCAGTACTTC. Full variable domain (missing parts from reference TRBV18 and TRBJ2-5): NAGVMQNPRHLVRRRGQEARLRCSPMKGHSHVYWYRQLPEEGLKFMVYLQKENIIDESGMPKERFSAEFPKEGPSILRIQQVVRGDSAAYFCASSPGRTQETQYFGPGTRLLVL.

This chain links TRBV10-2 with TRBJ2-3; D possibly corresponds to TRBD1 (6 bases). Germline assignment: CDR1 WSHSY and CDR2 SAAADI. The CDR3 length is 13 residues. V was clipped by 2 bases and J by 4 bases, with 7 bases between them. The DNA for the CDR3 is TGCGCCAGCAGTGAGACAGGGTCAGATACGCAGTATTTT. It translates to CASSETGSDTQYF.

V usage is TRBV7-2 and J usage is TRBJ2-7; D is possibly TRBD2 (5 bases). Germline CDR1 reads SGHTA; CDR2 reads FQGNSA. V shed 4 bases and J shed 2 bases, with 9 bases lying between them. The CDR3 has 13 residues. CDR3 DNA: TGTGCCAGCAGCTCTAGCTTTACCTACGAGCAGTACTTC. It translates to CASSSSFTYEQYF.

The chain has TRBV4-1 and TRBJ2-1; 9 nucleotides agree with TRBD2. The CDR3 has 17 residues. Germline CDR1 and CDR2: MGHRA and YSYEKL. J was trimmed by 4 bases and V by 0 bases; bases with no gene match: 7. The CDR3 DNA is TGCGCCAGCAGCCAAGAATTGGCGGGAGGGCCTTACAATGAGCAGTTCTTC. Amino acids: CASSQELAGGPYNEQFF.

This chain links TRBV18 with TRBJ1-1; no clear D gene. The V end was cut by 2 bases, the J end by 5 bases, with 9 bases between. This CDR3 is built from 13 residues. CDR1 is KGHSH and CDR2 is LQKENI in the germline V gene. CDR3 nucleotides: TGTGCCAGCTCACCAGGGGTCGGGACTGAAGCTTTCTTT. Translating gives CASSPGVGTEAFF. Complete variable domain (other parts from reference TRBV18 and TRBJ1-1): NAGVMQNPRHLVRRRGQEARLRCSPMKGHSHVYWYRQLPEEGLKFMVYLQKENIIDESGMPKERFSAEFPKEGPSILRIQQVVRGDSAAYFCASSPGVGTEAFFGQGTRLTVV.